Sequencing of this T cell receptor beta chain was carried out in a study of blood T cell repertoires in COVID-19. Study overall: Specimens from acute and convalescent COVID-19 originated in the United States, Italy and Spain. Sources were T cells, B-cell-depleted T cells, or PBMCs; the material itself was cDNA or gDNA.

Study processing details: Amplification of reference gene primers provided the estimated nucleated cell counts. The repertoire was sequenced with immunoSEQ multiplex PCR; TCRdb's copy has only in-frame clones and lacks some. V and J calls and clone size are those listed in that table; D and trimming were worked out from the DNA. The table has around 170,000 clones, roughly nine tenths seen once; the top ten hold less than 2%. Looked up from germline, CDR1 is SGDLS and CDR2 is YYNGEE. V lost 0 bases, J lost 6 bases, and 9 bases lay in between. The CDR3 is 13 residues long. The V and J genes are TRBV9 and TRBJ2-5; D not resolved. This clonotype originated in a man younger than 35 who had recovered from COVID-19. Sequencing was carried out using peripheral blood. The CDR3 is CASSVGGEQTQYF. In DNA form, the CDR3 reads TGTGCCAGCAGCGTAGGCGGAGAGCAGACCCAGTACTTC.